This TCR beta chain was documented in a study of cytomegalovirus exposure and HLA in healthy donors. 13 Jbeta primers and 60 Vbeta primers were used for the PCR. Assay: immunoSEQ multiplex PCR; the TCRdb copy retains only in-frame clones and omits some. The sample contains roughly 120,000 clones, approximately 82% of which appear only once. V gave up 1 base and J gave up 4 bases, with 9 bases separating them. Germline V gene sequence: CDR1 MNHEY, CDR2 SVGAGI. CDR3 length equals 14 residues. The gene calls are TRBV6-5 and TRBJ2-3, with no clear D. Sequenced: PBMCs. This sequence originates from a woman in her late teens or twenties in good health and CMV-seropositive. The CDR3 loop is CASSYYGFADTQYF. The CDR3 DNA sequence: TGTGCCAGCAGTTACTACGGGTTCGCAGATACGCAGTATTTT.